This T cell receptor (beta chain) is from a study of radiotherapy plus CTLA-4 blockade in lung cancer. Study-level background: Disease control reached less than 40%, with objective responses in around 20%.

Chemo-refractory metastatic non-small-cell lung cancer patients received focal radiation with ipilimumab CTLA-4 blockade. Germline CDR1 is SGHNT and CDR2 is YYREEE (reference sequence). CDR3 length: 14 amino acids. Trimming took 4 bases from V and 1 from J, leaving 11 bases between them. Libraries were prepared by immunoSEQ multiplex PCR; TCRdb keeps only in-frame clonotypes and omits some of them. This sample has tens of thousands of clones, with roughly 78% found just once. Study results and caveats: After treatment with radiotherapy plus ipilimumab, TCR clones that came from the tumor expanded in blood. Reported findings show early blood T cell clone dynamics, with interferon-beta, best predicted response.

Concerning this clone itself: Its specificity is unknown.

This TCR was sampled from a human donor with non-small cell lung cancer who had a complete response to radiotherapy plus ipilimumab. V and J are TRBV5-4 and TRBJ1-1; possible D gene TRBD1, 5 bases. The starting material was peripheral blood, obtained from a patient treated with radiotherapy plus ipilimumab. CDR3 sequence (DNA): TGTGCCAGCAGCCCTACGGGGGGGAACACTGAAGCTTTCTTT. Its translation is CASSPTGGNTEAFF. Full variable domain (outside the CDR3, taken from reference TRBV5-4 and TRBJ1-1): ETGVTQSPTHLIKTRGQQVTLRCSSQSGHNTVSWYQQALGQGPQFIFQYYREEENGRGNFPPRFSGLQFPNYSSELNVNALELDDSALYLCASSPTGGNTEAFFGQGTRLTVV.